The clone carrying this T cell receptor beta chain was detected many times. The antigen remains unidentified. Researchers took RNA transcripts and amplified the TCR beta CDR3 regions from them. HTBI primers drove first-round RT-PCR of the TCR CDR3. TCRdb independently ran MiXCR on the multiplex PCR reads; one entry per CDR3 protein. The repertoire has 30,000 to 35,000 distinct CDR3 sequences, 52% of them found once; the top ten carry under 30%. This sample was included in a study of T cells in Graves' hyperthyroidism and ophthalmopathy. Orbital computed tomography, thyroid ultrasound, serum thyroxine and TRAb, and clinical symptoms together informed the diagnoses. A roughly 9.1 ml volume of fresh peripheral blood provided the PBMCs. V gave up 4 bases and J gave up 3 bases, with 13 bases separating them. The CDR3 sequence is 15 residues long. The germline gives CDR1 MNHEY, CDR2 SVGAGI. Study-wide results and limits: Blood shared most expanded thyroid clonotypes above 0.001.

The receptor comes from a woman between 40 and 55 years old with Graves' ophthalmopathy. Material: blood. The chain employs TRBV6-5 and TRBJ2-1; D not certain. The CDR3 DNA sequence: TGTGCCAGCAGTTCTGGTCTACTTGTCTACAATGAGCAGTTCTTC. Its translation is CASSSGLLVYNEQFF.